The following is a T cell receptor beta chain sequence with its context. This record belongs to a study of OX40 agonist ivuxolimab in advanced cancers. Profiled with immunoSEQ multiplex PCR; TCRdb holds only in-frame clones, not every one. The sample has tens of thousands of clones, roughly 87% seen once. Prior autoimmune disease or systemic immunosuppression barred patients. This clonotype originated in an adult with an advanced solid tumor such as melanoma, head and neck, liver or kidney cancer. Material: CD4+ or CD8+ T cells sorted from blood, obtained in a trial of the OX40 agonist ivuxolimab.

The CDR3 here is CASSLTGRLTSYEQYF. The CDR3 coding sequence is TGTGCCAGCAGTCTAACGGGACGGCTTACCTCCTACGAGCAGTACTTC. The V gene is TRBV28, the J gene TRBJ2-7, with D perhaps being TRBD1 or TRBD2 (5 bases each). Germline CDR1 is MDHEN and CDR2 is SYDVKM. The V end was cut by 5 bases, the J end by 0 bases, with 17 bases between. This CDR3 spans 16 amino acids.